These 21 T cell receptor beta chains originate from one sample sequenced in a study of technical replicates of blood from several donors. The protocol was immunoSEQ multiplex PCR, while the TCRdb copy is restricted to in-frame clones and leaves out a portion. The data contain approximately 52,000 clones, about 93% of them seen just once; the ten biggest clones take up around 4.2%. Sample: PBMCs. Receptors were obtained from a human donor in good health. Some clones in this sample may be carry-over from other donors' samples.

The rearrangement uses TRBV5-1 and TRBJ2-5; tentative D call: TRBD2 (6 bases). The V end was cut by 0 bases, the J end by 5 bases, with 17 bases between. This CDR3 contains 16 residues. Germline CDR1 is SGHRS and CDR2 is YFSETQ. The CDR3 sequence is CASSLGDSTGSETQYF. In DNA, the CDR3 is TGCGCCAGCAGCTTGGGGGACTCCACGGGGTCGGAGACCCAGTACTTC.

The chain joins TRBV9 to TRBJ1-1; D possibly corresponds to TRBD1 (5 bases). The V end lost 4 bases, the J end lost 1 base, and 11 bases lay between the germline ends. The CDR3 runs 14 residues. Germline V CDR1 and CDR2: SGDLS, YYNGEE. CDR3 sequence reads: CASSPSGENTEAFF. CDR3 DNA: TGTGCCAGCAGCCCCTCGGGGGAGAACACTGAAGCTTTCTTT.

The chain carries TRBV7-2 and TRBJ2-7; possible D gene TRBD2, 6 bases. This CDR3 is built from 15 residues. The germline gives CDR1 SGHTA, CDR2 FQGNSA. The V end was cut by 1 base, the J end by 6 bases, with 16 bases between. The CDR3 reads CASSLDAGRTREQYF. The CDR3 nucleotides are TGTGCCAGCAGCTTAGATGCGGGGCGAACTCGCGAGCAGTACTTC. Combining the CDR3 with reference TRBV7-2 and TRBJ2-7 gives the whole variable domain GAGVSQSPSNKVTEKGKDVELRCDPISGHTALYWYRQSLGQGLEFLIYFQGNSAPDKSGLPSDRFSAERTGGSVSTLTIQRTQQEDSAVYLCASSLDAGRTREQYFGPGTRLTVT.

This clone was recorded once. The CDR3 coding sequence is TGTGCCAGCAGACCGACAGGGGGCGCGTCCTACGAGCAGTACTTC. Protein product: CASRPTGGASYEQYF. This chain uses TRBV6-6 with TRBJ2-7, with TRBD1 matching over 10 bases. Looked up from germline, CDR1 is MNHNY and CDR2 is SVGAGI (reference sequence). The CDR3 totals 15 residues. Trimming removed 6 bases from V and 1 base from J; junction bases left unmatched: 6.

The chain recombines TRBV5-6 with TRBJ1-1, with a weak D call TRBD1 (5 bases). CDR1 is SGHDT, CDR2 YYEEEE, per germline. The V end was cut by 0 bases, the J end by 4 bases, with 13 bases between. The CDR3 spans 15 residues. The CDR3 region has the DNA TGTGCCAGCAGCTTGGAGTCAGGGCGGACCACTGAAGCTTTCTTT. Encoded protein: CASSLESGRTTEAFF.

V and J are TRBV4-3 and TRBJ1-2; 7 nucleotides line up with TRBD1. Per the germline V gene, CDR1 is LGHNA and CDR2 is YSLEER. This CDR3 region has 15 residues. The J segment lost 1 base and the V segment lost 0 bases, leaving 2 bases of the junction unmatched. The CDR3 sequence is CASSQDPGGNYGYTF. CDR3 DNA: TGCGCCAGCAGCCAAGATCCAGGGGGTAACTATGGCTACACCTTC.

This clone was counted only a few times. J is TRBJ2-1 and V is TRBV6-1, with 11 bases fitting TRBD2. The ends lost 4 bases at V and 3 bases at J; junction bases unmatched: 5. CDR3 length: 16 amino acids. Germline CDR1 reads MNHNS; CDR2 reads SASEGT. CDR3 coding DNA: TGTGCCAGCAGTGTACTAGCGGGAGAAATCTACAATGAGCAGTTCTTC. Translated: CASSVLAGEIYNEQFF.

This clone was picked up one time. V is TRBV5-6 and J is TRBJ1-2; D remains unclear. CDR1 and CDR2 from the germline V gene are SGHDT and YYEEEE. Trimming took off 0 bases at V and 8 bases at J, with 8 bases between the two ends. This CDR3 has 12 residues. CDR3 protein: CASSLERKGYTF. CDR3 in DNA: TGTGCCAGCAGCTTGGAGCGGAAAGGCTACACCTTC.

This clone was picked up a small number of times. This chain links TRBV30 with TRBJ1-2; 8 nucleotides match TRBD1. After removal of 5 bases from V and 0 bases from J, the junction contained 5 bases not matched to a gene. CDR1 and CDR2 (germline): GTSNPN, SVGIG (reference sequence). The CDR3 length is 14 residues. The CDR3 DNA reads as TGTGCCTGGGGGACAGGAACAGCTAACTATGGCTACACCTTC. Encoded protein: CAWGTGTANYGYTF.

V and J are TRBV6-5 and TRBJ1-1, with D possibly matching TRBD1 (5 bases). The CDR3 contains 15 residues. The V and J ends lost 0 bases and 0 bases respectively, with 8 bases between them. In germline, CDR1 is MNHEY, CDR2 SVGAGI. CDR3 region: CASSYSTALNTEAFF. CDR3 in DNA: TGTGCCAGCAGTTACTCGACAGCCCTGAACACTGAAGCTTTCTTT.

This clone rates as large. The rearrangement links TRBV5-1 to TRBJ2-1, with a tentative D call TRBD2 (5 bases). The CDR3 runs to 15 residues. Germline V CDR1 and CDR2: SGHRS, YFSETQ. V was trimmed by 0 bases and J by 8 bases, leaving 15 bases between them. The CDR3 DNA follows: TGCGCCAGCAGCTTGGCACTCCCGAGGGTCGATGAGCAGTTCTTC. Translation gives CASSLALPRVDEQFF.

This chain links TRBV18 with TRBJ1-1; possible D gene TRBD1, 5 bases. Germline V gene lookup returns CDR1 KGHSH and CDR2 LQKENI. The CDR3 loop spans 13 amino acids. V was trimmed by 5 bases and J by 1 base, leaving 8 bases between them. The CDR3 region is CASSDQGNTEAFF. The CDR3 region has the DNA TGTGCCAGCTCAGATCAGGGGAACACTGAAGCTTTCTTT.

The rearrangement uses TRBV5-1 and TRBJ1-1, with TRBD1 matching 7 bases. Per germline, CDR1 SGHRS and CDR2 YFSETQ. V shed 3 bases and J 8 bases; nucleotides not matched to a gene: 10. CDR3 size: 14 residues. This CDR3 is CASSSGTGQDEAFF. CDR3 nucleotides: TGCGCCAGCAGCTCGGGGACCGGACAGGACGAAGCTTTCTTT.

This clone appeared once. V and J are TRBV7-9 and TRBJ2-2; 8 positions match TRBD2. The CDR3 is 15 residues long. Germline V gene lookup returns CDR1 SEHNR and CDR2 FQNEAQ (reference sequence). The junction had 8 bases not matched to a gene; V was cut back by 5 bases and J by 6 bases. CDR3 nucleotide sequence: TGTGCCAGCAGCGCTCCGGGACTAGGCTCCGGGGAGCTGTTTTTT. This gives the protein CASSAPGLGSGELFF.

V and J are TRBV6-1 and TRBJ2-7, with 7 bases that match TRBD2. Germline CDR1 MNHNS, CDR2 SASEGT. Trimming removed 4 bases from V and 4 bases from J; junction bases left unmatched: 10. CDR3 length equals 15 residues. The CDR3 coding sequence is TGTGCCAGCAGTGGGGGAACGGGACTATCTTACGAGCAGTACTTC. Translating it yields CASSGGTGLSYEQYF.

This chain joins TRBV5-8 and TRBJ1-5, with 8 nucleotides matching TRBD1. Germline V lookup: CDR1 SGHTS, CDR2 YDEGEE. The ends lost 4 bases at V and 7 bases at J; junction bases unmatched: 7. The CDR3 sequence is 14 residues long. CDR3 loop: CASSRGQGRQPQHF. CDR3 nucleotides: TGTGCCAGCAGCCGAGGACAGGGAAGGCAGCCCCAGCATTTT.

This rearrangement joins TRBV19 to TRBJ1-5; D might be TRBD1 (5 bases). CDR1 is LNHDA and CDR2 is SQIVND in the germline V gene (reference sequence). Between the trimmed V and J ends, which lost 3 bases and 7 bases, there was a span of 16 bases. This CDR3 has 15 amino acids. The CDR3 sequence is CASSIGTGGTQPQHF. The DNA of the CDR3 is TGTGCCAGTAGTATCGGCACAGGTGGAACCCAGCCCCAGCATTTT.

This chain joins TRBV7-8 and TRBJ2-7, with a possible D match to TRBD1 (5 bases). This CDR3 has 14 amino acids. Germline values: CDR1 SGHVS, CDR2 FQNEAQ. Trimming took off 2 bases at V and 7 bases at J, with 15 bases between the two ends. Here the CDR3 DNA reads TGTGCCAGCAGCTTACGAGACAGCCCCTTGGAGCAGTACTTC. Amino acids: CASSLRDSPLEQYF.

There are a few counts of this clone. V and J are TRBV9 and TRBJ1-2; the D gene is possibly TRBD1 (5 bases). The length of the CDR3 is 14 residues. Germline values: CDR1 SGDLS, CDR2 YYNGEE. The V end lost 6 bases, the J end lost 3 bases, and 15 bases lay between the germline ends. The CDR3 reads CASNPNDRHYGYTF. The CDR3 nucleotides are TGTGCCAGCAACCCGAACGACAGACACTATGGCTACACCTTC.

The chain's CDR3 is CASSSGQGAQNSPLHF. The CDR3 DNA reads as TGTGCCAGCAGCTCAGGACAGGGGGCGCAGAATTCACCCCTCCACTTT. This sequence joins TRBV7-2 and TRBJ1-6; 11 bases align to TRBD1. This CDR3 is built from 16 residues. Germline trimming cut 4 bases from V and 7 bases from J; bases unmatched to any gene: 6. CDR1 and CDR2 (germline): SGHTA, FQGNSA.

The chain combines TRBV12-5 with TRBJ2-2, with 7 bases lining up with TRBD2. The CDR3 runs 15 residues. V dropped 2 bases and J dropped 1; count of bases not matched to a gene: 1. Germline-derived CDR1 and CDR2 are LGHNT and FRNRAP. In nucleotides, the CDR3 is TGTGCTAGTGGTTTGATAGCGGGGAACACCGGGGAGCTGTTTTTT. Its protein is CASGLIAGNTGELFF.